These T cell receptor beta chains were read from a single sample in a study of immune heterogeneity within non-small cell lung tumors. TCRdb redid the calling of the multiplex PCR reads with MiXCR, one entry per CDR3 protein. This table holds around 30,000 distinct CDR3 sequences, 25% to 30% found once. Input material: lung tumor tissue. These TCRs come from a man in his forties or fifties with non-small cell lung cancer. Each CDR3 is given with its conserved first and last residue. A D gene is named only where the DNA matches it firmly. A row's size may be missing; if present it is once, few, many or a size class.

CDR3 length: 16; V gene: TRBV19; D gene: TRBD2; J gene: TRBJ2-1; clone size: few; CDR3 DNA: TGTGCCAGTAGTGGGCGGACTAGCGGGAGTTTCAATGAGCAGTTCTTC; CDR3 protein: CASSGRTSGSFNEQFF
CDR3 length: 11; V gene: TRBV10-3; D gene: NA; J gene: TRBJ1-1; clone size: many; CDR3 DNA: TGTGCCATCAGCCGCGACAGTGAAGCTTTCTTT; CDR3 protein: CAISRDSEAFF
CDR3 length: 13; V gene: TRBV18; D gene: NA; J gene: TRBJ2-1; clone size: many; CDR3 DNA: TGTGCCAGCTCACCCGGCCAGTTAAATGAGCAGTTCTTC; CDR3 protein: CASSPGQLNEQFF
CDR3 length: 14; V gene: TRBV20-1; D gene: TRBD2; J gene: TRBJ2-7; clone size: many; CDR3 DNA: TGCAGTGCTAGAGAAAGCGGGAGGGCCGACGAGCAGTACTTC; CDR3 protein: CSARESGRADEQYF
CDR3 length: 16; V gene: TRBV28; D gene: NA; J gene: TRBJ1-5; clone size: NA; CDR3 DNA: TGTGCCAGTCTCCGCACCCAGGGTATAGGCAATCAGCCCCAGCATTTT; CDR3 protein: CASLRTQGIGNQPQHF
CDR3 length: 13; V gene: TRBV2; D gene: NA; J gene: TRBJ1-1; clone size: few; CDR3 DNA: TGTGCCAGCAACCCCGGCATGAACACTGAAGCTTTCTTT; CDR3 protein: CASNPGMNTEAFF
CDR3 length: 15; V gene: TRBV19; D gene: NA; J gene: TRBJ1-5; clone size: NA; CDR3 DNA: TGTGCCAGTAACCCGGGGTGGGGGGCCCGTCAGCCCCAGCATTTT; CDR3 protein: CASNPGWGARQPQHF
CDR3 length: 15; V gene: TRBV3-1; D gene: NA; J gene: TRBJ1-1; clone size: many; CDR3 DNA: TGTGCCAGCAGCCCGCTTTGGCAGGGCGACACTGAAGCTTTCTTT; CDR3 protein: CASSPLWQGDTEAFF
CDR3 length: 14; V gene: TRBV19; D gene: NA; J gene: TRBJ1-5; clone size: NA; CDR3 DNA: TGTGCCAGCTGGGGGGTGGGACTCAATCAGCCCCAGCATTTT; CDR3 protein: CASWGVGLNQPQHF
CDR3 length: 15; V gene: TRBV4-2; D gene: NA; J gene: TRBJ1-6; clone size: once; CDR3 DNA: TGTGCCAGCAGCCAAGGGGGAAGGGGGAATTTACCCCTCCACTTT; CDR3 protein: CASSQGGRGNLPLHF
CDR3 length: 14; V gene: TRBV25-1; D gene: NA; J gene: TRBJ2-5; clone size: few; CDR3 DNA: TGTGCCAGCAGTGAATTTATGGGAAAAGAGACCCAGTACTTC; CDR3 protein: CASSEFMGKETQYF
CDR3 length: 11; V gene: TRBV19; D gene: NA; J gene: TRBJ2-7; clone size: many; CDR3 DNA: TGTGCCAGTAGTTCCAAATACGAGCAGTACTTC; CDR3 protein: CASSSKYEQYF
CDR3 length: 12; V gene: TRBV7-8; D gene: NA; J gene: TRBJ1-1; clone size: many; CDR3 DNA: TGTGCCAGCAGCTTAGCGGCCAGGGGAGCTTTCTTT; CDR3 protein: CASSLAARGAFF
CDR3 length: 16; V gene: TRBV7-3; D gene: NA; J gene: TRBJ2-3; clone size: few; CDR3 DNA: TGTGCCAGCAGCCAATGGGACTCCTCCGGGGACGCGACGCAGTATTTT; CDR3 protein: CASSQWDSSGDATQYF
CDR3 length: 15; V gene: TRBV6-1; D gene: TRBD1; J gene: TRBJ2-6; clone size: many; CDR3 DNA: TGTGCCAGCAGTGACGCCCCCGGACAGGGTCGCGTCCTGACTTTC; CDR3 protein: CASSDAPGQGRVLTF
CDR3 length: 14; V gene: TRBV20-1; D gene: TRBD2; J gene: TRBJ2-1; clone size: many; CDR3 DNA: TGCAGTGCGTCACGAGCGGGAGTCGATAATGAGCAGTTCTTC; CDR3 protein: CSASRAGVDNEQFF
CDR3 length: 17; V gene: TRBV12-3/TRBV12-4; D gene: TRBD2; J gene: TRBJ2-1; clone size: medium-sized; CDR3 DNA: TGTGCCAGCAGCATTGGCCCGGGACTAGCGGGGTACAATGAGCAGTTCTTC; CDR3 protein: CASSIGPGLAGYNEQFF
CDR3 length: 20; V gene: TRBV12-3/TRBV12-4; D gene: NA; J gene: TRBJ2-1; clone size: NA; CDR3 DNA: TGTGCCAGCAGTTCACGAAAGGGGGTGGGTGGCCCGGTGAGATACAATGAGCAGTTCTTC; CDR3 protein: CASSSRKGVGGPVRYNEQFF
CDR3 length: 16; V gene: TRBV4-1; D gene: NA; J gene: TRBJ1-5; clone size: few; CDR3 DNA: TGCGCCAGCAGCCCTGCACGCCCATATAGCAATCAGCCCCAGCATTTT; CDR3 protein: CASSPARPYSNQPQHF
CDR3 length: 17; V gene: TRBV5-1; D gene: NA; J gene: TRBJ2-3; clone size: NA; CDR3 DNA: TGCGCCAGCAGCTTGCTAGTAGAGGGGAAGGGGGCAGATACGCAGTATTTT; CDR3 protein: CASSLLVEGKGADTQYF
CDR3 length: 13; V gene: TRBV19; D gene: NA; J gene: TRBJ1-2; clone size: many; CDR3 DNA: TGTGCCAGTAGTCCCCAGGCTTCGAGAGGCTACACCTTC; CDR3 protein: CASSPQASRGYTF
CDR3 length: 14; V gene: TRBV5-6; D gene: NA; J gene: TRBJ2-7; clone size: few; CDR3 DNA: TGTGCCACCTCTCCGGGAAGGGGAGGCTACGAGCAGTACTTC; CDR3 protein: CATSPGRGGYEQYF
CDR3 length: 14; V gene: TRBV6-1; D gene: TRBD1; J gene: TRBJ1-1; clone size: few; CDR3 DNA: TGTGCCAGCAGTTGGACAGGGATTAACACTGAAGCTTTCTTT; CDR3 protein: CASSWTGINTEAFF
CDR3 length: 13; V gene: TRBV7-3; D gene: NA; J gene: TRBJ1-5; clone size: many; CDR3 DNA: TGTGCCAGCAGCTTAGGGGGGGATCAGCCCCAGCATTTT; CDR3 protein: CASSLGGDQPQHF
CDR3 length: 13; V gene: TRBV7-2; D gene: NA; J gene: TRBJ2-1; clone size: NA; CDR3 DNA: TGTGCCAGCAGCCGATCCCAGCAGAATGAGCAGTTCTTC; CDR3 protein: CASSRSQQNEQFF
CDR3 length: 16; V gene: TRBV24-1; D gene: NA; J gene: TRBJ2-2; clone size: NA; CDR3 DNA: TGTGCCACCAGTGATCGCGGGACAGTGAACACCGGGGAGCTGTTTTTT; CDR3 protein: CATSDRGTVNTGELFF
CDR3 length: 15; V gene: TRBV28; D gene: NA; J gene: TRBJ2-5; clone size: many; CDR3 DNA: TGTGCCAGCACCTTGGAGTCGGATTTACTGGAGACCCAGTACTTC; CDR3 protein: CASTLESDLLETQYF
CDR3 length: 12; V gene: TRBV5-1; D gene: NA; J gene: TRBJ1-1; clone size: many; CDR3 DNA: TGCGCCAGCAGCCCCAACCTTCGGGAAGCTTTCTTT; CDR3 protein: CASSPNLREAFF
CDR3 length: 13; V gene: TRBV18; D gene: NA; J gene: TRBJ1-5; clone size: NA; CDR3 DNA: TGTGCCAGCTCCCCCGCCGGGTGGCAGCCCCAGCATTTT; CDR3 protein: CASSPAGWQPQHF
CDR3 length: 16; V gene: TRBV7-3; D gene: NA; J gene: TRBJ2-2; clone size: many; CDR3 DNA: TGTGCCAGCAGCTTAACTGGGGGCGATCGTACCGGGGAGCTGTTTTTT; CDR3 protein: CASSLTGGDRTGELFF
CDR3 length: 13; V gene: TRBV7-2; D gene: NA; J gene: TRBJ2-7; clone size: few; CDR3 DNA: TGTGCCAGCAGCTTAGGGACTGTATACGAGCAGTACTTC; CDR3 protein: CASSLGTVYEQYF
CDR3 length: 17; V gene: TRBV7-9; D gene: TRBD2; J gene: TRBJ2-1; clone size: NA; CDR3 DNA: TGTGCCAGCAGCCGTTGGGGGGGAAGGAGCTCCTACAATGAGCAGTTCTTC; CDR3 protein: CASSRWGGRSSYNEQFF
CDR3 length: 16; V gene: TRBV19; D gene: TRBD1; J gene: TRBJ1-2; clone size: NA; CDR3 DNA: TGTGCCAGTAGTTACTCGCCGGACAGGGACCATCATGGCTACACCTTC; CDR3 protein: CASSYSPDRDHHGYTF
CDR3 length: 14; V gene: TRBV5-6; D gene: NA; J gene: TRBJ2-2; clone size: few; CDR3 DNA: TGTGCCAGCAGCCGCGTAAGGGGGACCGGGGAGCTGTTTTTT; CDR3 protein: CASSRVRGTGELFF
CDR3 length: 15; V gene: TRBV19; D gene: NA; J gene: TRBJ2-5; clone size: NA; CDR3 DNA: TGTGCCAGTAGTATGTATGCAGGCGGAGGGGAGACCCAGTACTTC; CDR3 protein: CASSMYAGGGETQYF
CDR3 length: 16; V gene: TRBV20-1; D gene: TRBD2; J gene: TRBJ2-1; clone size: few; CDR3 DNA: TGCAGTGCTCCACGAGATCGGGCAGCGGGAGCGGAAGAGCAGTTCTTC; CDR3 protein: CSAPRDRAAGAEEQFF
CDR3 length: 18; V gene: TRBV12-3/TRBV12-4; D gene: TRBD1; J gene: TRBJ2-6; clone size: NA; CDR3 DNA: TGTGCCAGCAGTTTAGGGGACAGCATAAGCTCTGGTGCCAACGTCCTGACTTTC; CDR3 protein: CASSLGDSISSGANVLTF
CDR3 length: 15; V gene: TRBV27; D gene: NA; J gene: TRBJ2-1; clone size: medium-sized; CDR3 DNA: TGTGCCAGCAGTTTAGGACTCCTCCATTACAATGAGCAGTTCTTC; CDR3 protein: CASSLGLLHYNEQFF
CDR3 length: 14; V gene: TRBV6-5; D gene: NA; J gene: TRBJ1-2; clone size: few; CDR3 DNA: TGTGCCAGCAGACCGGTGGGCCGAGCGTTTGGCTACACCTTC; CDR3 protein: CASRPVGRAFGYTF
CDR3 length: 15; V gene: TRBV5-4; D gene: TRBD1; J gene: TRBJ1-4; clone size: NA; CDR3 DNA: TGTGCCAGCAGTTTATTGACAGGGGGCAGCGAAAAACTGTTTTTT; CDR3 protein: CASSLLTGGSEKLFF
CDR3 length: 17; V gene: TRBV27; D gene: TRBD1; J gene: TRBJ1-1; clone size: NA; CDR3 DNA: TGTGCCAGCAGCACCTCCCGGGACAGGGGAGGTAGCACTGAAGCTTTCTTT; CDR3 protein: CASSTSRDRGGSTEAFF
CDR3 length: 11; V gene: TRBV20-1; D gene: NA; J gene: TRBJ1-4; clone size: NA; CDR3 DNA: TGCAGTGCTAGAGTGGGTGAAAAACTGTTTTTT; CDR3 protein: CSARVGEKLFF
CDR3 length: 14; V gene: TRBV20-1; D gene: NA; J gene: TRBJ1-2; clone size: NA; CDR3 DNA: TGCAGTGTACCGGACAGTTACGCTAACTATGGCTACACCTTC; CDR3 protein: CSVPDSYANYGYTF
CDR3 length: 15; V gene: TRBV2; D gene: NA; J gene: TRBJ2-1; clone size: few; CDR3 DNA: TGTGCCAGCAGGAAAGACAGTAATCGGCTCAATGAGCAGTTCTTC; CDR3 protein: CASRKDSNRLNEQFF
CDR3 length: 15; V gene: TRBV11-1; D gene: NA; J gene: TRBJ1-6; clone size: NA; CDR3 DNA: TGTGCCAGCAGCTTAACTGACAGCTTTAATTCACCCCTCCACTTT; CDR3 protein: CASSLTDSFNSPLHF
CDR3 length: 15; V gene: TRBV12-3/TRBV12-4; D gene: NA; J gene: TRBJ1-2; clone size: many; CDR3 DNA: TGTGCCAGCACTACTACGGGGGGCTGGAGCTATGGCTACACCTTC; CDR3 protein: CASTTTGGWSYGYTF
CDR3 length: 14; V gene: TRBV28; D gene: NA; J gene: TRBJ1-5; clone size: many; CDR3 DNA: TGTGCCAGCAGTTTAACCCAGAGCAATCAGCCCCAGCATTTT; CDR3 protein: CASSLTQSNQPQHF
CDR3 length: 14; V gene: TRBV5-8; D gene: NA; J gene: TRBJ2-5; clone size: many; CDR3 DNA: TGTGCCAGCAGCGCCCGGGACGGTCAACGGACCCAGTACTTC; CDR3 protein: CASSARDGQRTQYF
CDR3 length: 16; V gene: TRBV7-9; D gene: NA; J gene: TRBJ2-2; clone size: few; CDR3 DNA: TGTGCCAGCAGCTTAGGGGTTAGCGGGAACACCGGGGAGCTGTTTTTT; CDR3 protein: CASSLGVSGNTGELFF
CDR3 length: 14; V gene: TRBV11-3; D gene: TRBD2; J gene: TRBJ2-7; clone size: NA; CDR3 DNA: TGTGCCAGCAGAACAGGACTAGCCTCCTACCAGCAGTACTTC; CDR3 protein: CASRTGLASYQQYF
CDR3 length: 15; V gene: TRBV7-9; D gene: TRBD1; J gene: TRBJ1-1; clone size: NA; CDR3 DNA: TGTGCCAGCAGCTTAGCCGTCAGGGGGGTGCCTGAAGCTTTCTTT; CDR3 protein: CASSLAVRGVPEAFF
CDR3 length: 17; V gene: TRBV11-1; D gene: TRBD2; J gene: TRBJ2-5; clone size: NA; CDR3 DNA: TGTGCCAGCAGCTTAGGGGGACTAGCTCAACCCGAAGAGACCCAGTACTTC; CDR3 protein: CASSLGGLAQPEETQYF
CDR3 length: 13; V gene: TRBV20-1; D gene: NA; J gene: TRBJ1-2; clone size: many; CDR3 DNA: TGCAGTGCCCCGGGGGGTAGGAGCTATGGCTACACCTTC; CDR3 protein: CSAPGGRSYGYTF
CDR3 length: 12; V gene: TRBV11-1; D gene: NA; J gene: TRBJ2-7; clone size: many; CDR3 DNA: TGTGCCAGCAGCTTAAGCACCTACGAGCAGTACTTC; CDR3 protein: CASSLSTYEQYF
CDR3 length: 17; V gene: TRBV4-3; D gene: TRBD1; J gene: TRBJ1-2; clone size: NA; CDR3 DNA: TGCGCCAGCAGCCCGCAGCCGACAGGGCGGAGTGGCTATGGCTACACCTTC; CDR3 protein: CASSPQPTGRSGYGYTF
CDR3 length: 16; V gene: TRBV5-1; D gene: TRBD2; J gene: TRBJ2-7; clone size: few; CDR3 DNA: TGCGCCAGCAGCTTGGCTGGGGGACTAGCGGCCTACGAGCAGTACTTC; CDR3 protein: CASSLAGGLAAYEQYF
CDR3 length: 14; V gene: TRBV19; D gene: TRBD1; J gene: TRBJ1-2; clone size: many; CDR3 DNA: TGTGCCAGTAGTAGGGACAGCATCTTGAGTGGCTACACCTTC; CDR3 protein: CASSRDSILSGYTF
CDR3 length: 18; V gene: TRBV12-3/TRBV12-4; D gene: TRBD1; J gene: TRBJ2-1; clone size: NA; CDR3 DNA: TGTGCCAGCAGTCCCCATCAAATCGGACAGGGGGCTTACAATGAGCAGTTCTTC; CDR3 protein: CASSPHQIGQGAYNEQFF
CDR3 length: 13; V gene: TRBV7-2; D gene: NA; J gene: TRBJ2-2; clone size: many; CDR3 DNA: TGTGCCAGCAGCTTGTTGGTCACCGGGGAGCTGTTTTTT; CDR3 protein: CASSLLVTGELFF